The entry below gives a single TCR beta chain sequence along with its context. No antigen is known for it. Sequencing used immunoSEQ multiplex PCR; TCRdb keeps in-frame clones, though not all of them. The sample includes tens of thousands of clones, 85% to 95% seen only once; the top ten take 0.2% to 0.25%. The source of the sample is a study of graft-versus-host responses after intestinal transplantation. Looking at the study overall: Recipients across the board were started on anti-thymocyte globulin induction, then kept on tacrolimus and steroids for roughly 3 years. Study-level findings and limits: Recipient marrow harbored GvH clones, some of which surfaced first in ileum or blood.

This clonotype was obtained from a human donor who was the organ donor for an intestinal transplant. Sequencing was performed on unstimulated CD8+ T cells sorted from spleen or lymph node cells, taken before transplant.

In DNA form, the CDR3 reads TGCGCCAGCAGCCACCGGCAGATACTCGGGACAGGGCAAGAGACCCAGTACTTC. Its translation: CASSHRQILGTGQETQYF. The chain recombines TRBV4-1 with TRBJ2-5, with 9 bases fitting TRBD1. Germline V lookup: CDR1 MGHRA, CDR2 YSYEKL. CDR3 length equals 18 residues. V gave up 3 bases and J gave up 2 bases; unmatched junction bases: 13.